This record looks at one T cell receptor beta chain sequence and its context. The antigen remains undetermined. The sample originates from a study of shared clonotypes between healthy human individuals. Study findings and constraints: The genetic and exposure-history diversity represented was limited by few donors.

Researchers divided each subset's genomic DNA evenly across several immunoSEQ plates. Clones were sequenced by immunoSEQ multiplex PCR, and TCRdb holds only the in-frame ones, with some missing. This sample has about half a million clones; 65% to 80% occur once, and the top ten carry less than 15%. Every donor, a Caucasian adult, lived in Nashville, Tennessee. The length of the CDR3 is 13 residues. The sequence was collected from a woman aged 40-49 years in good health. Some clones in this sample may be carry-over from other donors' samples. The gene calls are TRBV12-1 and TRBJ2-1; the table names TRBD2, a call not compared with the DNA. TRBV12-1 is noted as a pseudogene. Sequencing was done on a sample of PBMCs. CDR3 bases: TGTGCCAGCAGCCCGCGGGGATACAATGAGCAGTTCTTC. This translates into CASSPRGYNEQFF.